A selection of T cell receptor beta chains follows, all from one sample in a study of regulatory T cells in long-lasting Graves disease. MiXCR, applied by TCRdb to the multiplex PCR reads, yields one record per CDR3 protein. The profile shows 360,000 or so distinct CDR3 sequences, about an eighth of them singletons. This sample also belongs to another study, concerning T cells in Graves' hyperthyroidism and ophthalmopathy.

The sample here was peripheral blood mononuclear cells (PBMCs), taken at new diagnosis, from a patient treated with antithyroid drugs. These receptors all stem from a woman between 18 and 30 years old with Graves disease. Each CDR3 is given with its conserved first and last residue. D genes are given only for firm matches. Expanded clones get a size class; other rows say once, few or many, or leave the size out.

>TRBV12-3/TRBV12-4|many|.|TRBJ1-2
TGTGCCAGCAGTTTAGATCCAGGGTACAATGGCTACACCTTC
CASSLDPGYNGYTF
>TRBV6-1|.|.|TRBJ1-2
TGTGCCAGCAGGGGCAGGGACTATGGCTACACCTTC
CASRGRDYGYTF
>TRBV18|many|TRBD2|TRBJ2-7
TGTGCCAGCTCACCAGGGAGGGACTACGAGCAGTACTTC
CASSPGRDYEQYF
>TRBV5-1|many|TRBD2|TRBJ2-5
TGCGCCAGCAGCTCCTGGACTAGCGGGAGGACGGAGACCCAGTACTTC
CASSSWTSGRTETQYF
>TRBV3-1|many|TRBD1|TRBJ1-5
TGTGCCAGCAGCCAAACGGGACAGAGCAATCAGCCCCAGCATTTT
CASSQTGQSNQPQHF
>TRBV11-3|many|TRBD1|TRBJ1-1
TGTGCCAGCAGCTTAGGAGTAGGGACAGGCGGGAACACTGAAGCTTTCTTT
CASSLGVGTGGNTEAFF
>TRBV27|many|.|TRBJ2-3
TGTGCCAGCAGTTTATCGTCATGGGGCACAGATACGCAGTATTTT
CASSLSSWGTDTQYF
>TRBV27|many|.|TRBJ2-1
TGTGCCACCCGCCCGGGGACGAGCTCCTACAATGAGCAGTTCTTC
CATRPGTSSYNEQFF
>TRBV15|many|.|TRBJ1-1
TGTGCCACCAGCAGAGGTCCGGGCGACACTGAAGCTTTCTTT
CATSRGPGDTEAFF
>TRBV14|many|.|TRBJ2-1
TGTGCCAGCAGCCAATCGTCCATCGGGTCCTCCTACAATGAGCAGTTCTTC
CASSQSSIGSSYNEQFF
>TRBV12-5|many|.|TRBJ2-1
TGTGCTAGTGGCTCAGACAGGCTAACGAGCAATGAGCAGTTCTTC
CASGSDRLTSNEQFF
>TRBV7-6|many|.|TRBJ1-1
TGTGCCAGCAGCTCGGGTGTGGGGGGCTCAAACACTGAAGCTTTCTTT
CASSSGVGGSNTEAFF
>TRBV28|few|TRBD1|TRBJ1-1
TGTGCCAGCAGTTCTCCGGGACAGGGGATATCGAACACTGAAGCTTTCTTT
CASSSPGQGISNTEAFF
>TRBV12-3/TRBV12-4|many|.|TRBJ1-1
TGTGCCAGCAGCGCCCAGGTTATCATGAACACTGAAGCTTTCTTT
CASSAQVIMNTEAFF
>TRBV12-3/TRBV12-4|many|.|TRBJ2-1
TGTGCCAGCAGTTCCCCTATCCACAATGAGCAGTTCTTC
CASSSPIHNEQFF
>TRBV12-3/TRBV12-4|many|TRBD1|TRBJ1-5
TGTGCCAGCCGGGACAGGGGAAATCAGCCCCAGCATTTT
CASRDRGNQPQHF